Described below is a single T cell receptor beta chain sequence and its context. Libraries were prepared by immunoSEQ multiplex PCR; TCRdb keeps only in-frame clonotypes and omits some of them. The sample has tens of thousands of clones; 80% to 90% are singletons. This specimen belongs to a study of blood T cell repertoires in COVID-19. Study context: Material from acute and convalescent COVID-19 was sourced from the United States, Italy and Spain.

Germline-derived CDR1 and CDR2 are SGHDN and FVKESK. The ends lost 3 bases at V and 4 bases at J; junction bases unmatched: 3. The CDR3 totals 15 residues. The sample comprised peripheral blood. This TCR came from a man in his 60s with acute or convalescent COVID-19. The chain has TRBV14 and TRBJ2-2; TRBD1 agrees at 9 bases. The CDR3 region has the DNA TGTGCCAGCAGCCATGGACAGGGGATCACCGGGGAGCTGTTTTTT. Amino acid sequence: CASSHGQGITGELFF.